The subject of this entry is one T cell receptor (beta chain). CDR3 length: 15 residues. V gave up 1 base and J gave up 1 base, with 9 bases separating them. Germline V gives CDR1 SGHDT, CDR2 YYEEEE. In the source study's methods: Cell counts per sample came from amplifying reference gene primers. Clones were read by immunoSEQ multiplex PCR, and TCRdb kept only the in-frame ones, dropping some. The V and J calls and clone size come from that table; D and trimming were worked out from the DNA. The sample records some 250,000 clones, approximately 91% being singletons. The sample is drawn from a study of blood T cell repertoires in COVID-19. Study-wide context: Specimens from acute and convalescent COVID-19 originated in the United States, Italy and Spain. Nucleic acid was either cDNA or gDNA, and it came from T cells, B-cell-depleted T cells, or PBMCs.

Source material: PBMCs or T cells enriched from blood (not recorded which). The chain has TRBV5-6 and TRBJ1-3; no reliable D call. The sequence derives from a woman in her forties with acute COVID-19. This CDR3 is CASSLLGNSGNTIYF. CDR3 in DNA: TGTGCCAGCAGCTTGCTCGGGAATTCTGGAAACACCATATATTTT.